This entry lists 13 T cell receptor beta chains sequenced from one sample in a study of T cell changes during pregnancy in multiple sclerosis. The method was immunoSEQ multiplex PCR; TCRdb's version includes in-frame clones alone and lacks a portion of them. The table includes around 56,000 clones, 88% detected once. Here the sequenced sample was CD4+ T cells from peripheral blood mononuclear cells, taken in the third trimester of pregnancy. These receptors were obtained from a female donor with multiple sclerosis, enrolled in a pregnancy study.

There are a few counts of this clone. CDR3 region: CASSPNDREVDTIYF. The DNA for the CDR3 is TGTGCCAGCTCACCAAATGACAGGGAGGTGGACACCATATATTTT. This chain joins TRBV18 and TRBJ1-3, with TRBD1 matching over 7 bases. Per germline, CDR1 KGHSH and CDR2 LQKENI. The CDR3 has 15 amino acids. V was pared by 2 bases and J by 8 bases, with 9 bases of the junction left unmatched.

This chain joins TRBV19 and TRBJ2-1, with 11 bases fitting TRBD2. There are 15 residues in the CDR3. The germline V gene encodes CDR1 LNHDA and CDR2 SQIVND (reference sequence). Germline trimming cut 6 bases from V and 5 bases from J; bases unmatched to any gene: 6. DNA of the CDR3: TGTGCCAGTAGACCCCTGACTAGCGGGAACAATGAGCAGTTCTTC. Translating it yields CASRPLTSGNNEQFF. Combining the CDR3 with reference TRBV19 and TRBJ2-1 gives the whole variable domain DGGITQSPKYLFRKEGQNVTLSCEQNLNHDAMYWYRQDPGQGLRLIYYSQIVNDFQKGDIAEGYSVSREKKESFPLTVTSAQKNPTAFYLCASRPLTSGNNEQFFGPGTRLTVL.

This chain uses TRBV11-2 with TRBJ2-3; D perhaps matches TRBD1 (6 bases). Germline CDR1 SGHAT, CDR2 FQNNGV. Trimming removed 2 bases from V and 4 bases from J, with 10 bases in between. The CDR3 consists of 14 residues. The CDR3 bases are TGTGCCAGCAGCTTAACAGGGATGGCAGATACGCAGTATTTT. Protein product: CASSLTGMADTQYF.

This chain uses TRBV7-2 with TRBJ1-5; TRBD1 agrees at 7 bases. Germline V gene sequence: CDR1 SGHTA, CDR2 FQGNSA. The CDR3 consists of 15 residues. Trimming took 3 bases from V and 4 from J; bases not matched to a gene: 6. The CDR3 loop reads CASSFMTGNNQPQHF. DNA of the CDR3: TGTGCCAGCAGCTTTATGACAGGGAATAATCAGCCCCAGCATTTT.

The V and J genes are TRBV30 and TRBJ2-3; D may be TRBD2 (6 bases). CDR1 is GTSNPN, CDR2 SVGIG, per germline (reference sequence). V lost 4 bases and J lost 6, with 26 bases in between. CDR3 length equals 17 residues. This CDR3 is CAWIPQWGLGPGDTQYF. Written as DNA, the CDR3 is TGTGCCTGGATCCCACAATGGGGACTGGGCCCGGGGGATACGCAGTATTTT.

This chain uses TRBV14 with TRBJ2-7; 8 bases match TRBD1. The CDR3 has 18 residues. Germline V lookup: CDR1 SGHDN, CDR2 FVKESK. The trim removed 4 bases at V and 4 bases at J, leaving 18 bases unmatched. DNA of the CDR3: TGTGCCAGCAGCCTCGAACGACCCGGTTGGACAGGGATTTACGAGCAGTACTTC. Its protein product is CASSLERPGWTGIYEQYF.

The V call is TRBV5-8, the J call TRBJ1-2; no reliable D call. This CDR3 has 15 residues. Germline CDR1 and CDR2: SGHTS and YDEGEE. Between the trimmed V and J ends, which lost 3 bases and 1 base, there was a span of 13 bases. CDR3 DNA sequence: TGTGCCAGCAGCTCACGCTTGGAGTTTAACTATGGCTACACCTTC. It encodes CASSSRLEFNYGYTF.

The rearrangement joins TRBV7-2 to TRBJ2-5; TRBD2 agrees at 9 bases. The germline V gene has CDR1 SGHTA and CDR2 FQGNSA. The CDR3 is made up of 15 amino acids. Trimming removed 2 bases from V and 5 bases from J; junction bases left unmatched: 6. The chain's CDR3 is CASSLRGTSRETQYF. The CDR3 coding sequence is TGTGCCAGCAGCTTAAGAGGGACTAGCCGGGAGACCCAGTACTTC.

V usage is TRBV9 and J usage is TRBJ1-1; a possible D gene is TRBD1 (5 bases). This CDR3 comprises 14 residues. CDR1 is SGDLS, CDR2 YYNGEE, per germline. V lost 4 bases, J lost 5 bases, and 15 bases lay in between. This chain's CDR3 is CASSPGEGRTEAFF. The DNA of the CDR3 is TGTGCCAGCAGCCCGGGCGAGGGGAGGACTGAAGCTTTCTTT.

The chain recombines TRBV7-3 with TRBJ2-3, with D possibly TRBD1 on 5 matching bases. The CDR3 spans 13 residues. V gave up 4 bases and J gave up 8 bases, with 13 bases separating them. Germline loops: CDR1 SGHTA, CDR2 FQGTGA. CDR3 sequence (DNA): TGTGCCAGCAGCTCAATATCTGGGGCTACGCAGTATTTT. This codes for CASSSISGATQYF.

This clone was observed once. This chain joins TRBV5-5 and TRBJ2-7; weak D call: TRBD2 (5 bases). The CDR3 totals 13 residues. The germline V and J ends were trimmed by 2 bases and 2 bases, with 8 bases remaining between them. Germline V gene sequence: CDR1 SGHKS, CDR2 YYEKEE (reference sequence). The CDR3 DNA follows: TGTGCCAGCAGCTTTGACGGGACCTACGAGCAGTACTTC. Residues: CASSFDGTYEQYF. The full variable domain, completed using reference TRBV5-5 and TRBJ2-7, is DAGVTQSPTHLIKTRGQQVTLRCSPISGHKSVSWYQQVLGQGPQFIFQYYEKEERGRGNFPDRFSARQFPNYSSELNVNALLLGDSALYLCASSFDGTYEQYFGPGTRLTVT.

The chain joins TRBV29-1 to TRBJ2-7, with 9 nucleotides matching TRBD2. CDR3 length: 14 amino acids. CDR1 is SQVTM and CDR2 is ANQGSEA in the germline V gene. The V segment lost 4 bases and the J segment 2 bases; nucleotides outside the gene matches: 6. The DNA for the CDR3 is TGCAGCGTTGGAGGACTAGCGAACACCTACGAGCAGTACTTC. This codes for CSVGGLANTYEQYF.

J is TRBJ1-2 and V is TRBV4-2, with a tentative D call TRBD1 (6 bases). Germline values: CDR1 LGHNA, CDR2 YNFKEQ. Trimming cost V 0 bases and J 8 bases, with 19 bases left between them. This CDR3 contains 16 residues. CDR3 residues: CASSQETLGNRVGYTF. CDR3 sequence (DNA): TGTGCCAGCAGCCAAGAAACCCTGGGGAACAGGGTGGGCTACACCTTC.